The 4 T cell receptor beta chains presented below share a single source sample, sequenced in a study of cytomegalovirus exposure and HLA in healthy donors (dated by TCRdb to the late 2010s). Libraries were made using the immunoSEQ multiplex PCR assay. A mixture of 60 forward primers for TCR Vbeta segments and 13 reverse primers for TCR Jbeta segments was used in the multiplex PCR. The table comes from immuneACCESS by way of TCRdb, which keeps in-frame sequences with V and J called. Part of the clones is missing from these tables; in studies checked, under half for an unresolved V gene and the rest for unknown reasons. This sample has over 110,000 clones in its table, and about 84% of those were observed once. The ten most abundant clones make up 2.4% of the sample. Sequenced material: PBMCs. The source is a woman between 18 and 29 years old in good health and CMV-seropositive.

This CDR3 is CASSLDRLDEQYF. The CDR3 DNA reads as TGTGCCAGCAGCTTAGATCGTCTTGACGAGCAGTACTTC. The chain couples TRBV7-9 to TRBJ2-7, with no clear D. Germline V lookup: CDR1 SEHNR, CDR2 FQNEAQ (reference sequence). V lost 1 base to trimming and J lost 5 bases, with 9 bases between them. This CDR3 is built from 13 residues.

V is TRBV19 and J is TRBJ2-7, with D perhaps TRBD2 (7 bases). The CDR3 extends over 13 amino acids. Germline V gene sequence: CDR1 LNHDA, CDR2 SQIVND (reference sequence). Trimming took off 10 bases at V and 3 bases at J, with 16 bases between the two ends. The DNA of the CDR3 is TGTGCCACGCGGGGGCCGTTCGGCTACGAGCAGTACTTC. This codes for CATRGPFGYEQYF.

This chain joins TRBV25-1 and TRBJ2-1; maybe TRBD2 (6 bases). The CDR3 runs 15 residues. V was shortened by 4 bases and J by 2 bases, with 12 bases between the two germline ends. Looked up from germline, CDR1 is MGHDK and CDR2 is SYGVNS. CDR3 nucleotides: TGTGCCAGCAGTGCCGGGGGTGGGCCCTACAATGAGCAGTTCTTC. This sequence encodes CASSAGGGPYNEQFF.

The CDR3 DNA reads as TGTGCCAGCAGCTTGGGGGTGGGAGGGACGACCTCCTACGAGCAGTACTTC. It translates to CASSLGVGGTTSYEQYF. This chain links TRBV5-5 with TRBJ2-7, with 7 bases identical to TRBD2. Per germline, CDR1 SGHKS and CDR2 YYEKEE (reference sequence). The V and J ends lost 0 bases and 0 bases, in that order; junction bases with no gene match: 9. This CDR3 has 17 residues.